This T cell receptor (beta chain) derives from a study of graft-versus-host responses after intestinal transplantation. Study as a whole: Anti-thymocyte globulin induction was given to all recipients, followed by tacrolimus and steroids for around three years.

The CDR3 totals 13 residues. V lost 5 bases, J lost 6 bases, and 14 bases lay in between. Germline assignment: CDR1 SGHNT and CDR2 YYREEE (reference sequence). Clones were read by immunoSEQ multiplex PCR, and TCRdb kept only the in-frame ones, dropping some. The sample lists approximately 85,000 clones, 85% to 95% seen once, with less than 1.5% in the top ten. Concerning this clone: No antigen is known for it.

This chain uses TRBV5-4 with TRBJ1-2, with D hard to call. The sequenced sample was unstimulated CD8+ T cells sorted from spleen or lymph node cells, obtained before transplant. The receptor comes from a human donor who was the organ donor for an intestinal transplant. CDR3 loop: CASRSREIHGYTF. Written as DNA, the CDR3 is TGTGCCAGCAGATCTAGAGAAATCCATGGCTACACCTTC.